The T cell receptor beta chain described here comes from a study of T cell responses to AZD1222 COVID-19 vaccine. Findings of the study overall: Mapped onto spike, vaccine-associated CD4 TCRs spanned it and were dominant at 160-218 and 743-854. Seropositive status at baseline applied to only 5 or 6 AZD1222 recipients. Rises in breadth and depth of Spike-specific TCRs came after two AZD1222 doses. Clonal diversity may have been underestimated in mostly white British donors.

This clone was seen a single time. Its antigen is currently unknown. The V and J ends lost 10 bases and 9 bases, in that order; junction bases with no gene match: 15. The CDR3 spans 14 residues. The germline CDR1 and CDR2 sequences are LNHDA and SQIVND (reference sequence). This table comes from immunoSEQ multiplex PCR, and its TCRdb copy is limited to in-frame clones, with some not included. The sample lists 150,000 or so clones, 75% to 90% seen once, with about 4% in the top ten. Sequenced here: peripheral blood, sampled on day 0 of MenACWY control vaccination. This TCR derives from an adult in good health. This sequence joins TRBV19 and TRBJ1-5; 7 bases agree with TRBD1. CDR3 DNA sequence: TGTGCCACCCGGCGACAGGGTTTGGGGGTGCCCCAGCATTTT. Translation: CATRRQGLGVPQHF.